Each of the 18 T cell receptor beta chains below was sequenced from the same sample in a study of blood T cell repertoires in COVID-19. The table came from immunoSEQ multiplex PCR; TCRdb's copy has only in-frame clones and leaves some out. The repertoire holds about 360,000 clones, with around 87% as singletons. Source material: peripheral blood. These receptors all stem from a human donor in a cohort sampled during active COVID-19.

This chain links TRBV30 with TRBJ2-1; the match to TRBD2 covers 8 bases. Germline V lookup: CDR1 GTSNPN, CDR2 SVGIG (reference sequence). V lost 4 bases to trimming and J lost 4 bases; unmatched junction nucleotides: 12. This CDR3 region has 16 residues. As DNA, the CDR3 is TGTGCCTGGACCCACATCGGTACTAGCGGTTACAATGAGCAGTTCTTC. Protein: CAWTHIGTSGYNEQFF.

The chain employs TRBV10-3 and TRBJ2-7, with TRBD2 matching over 12 bases. The V gene end was trimmed by 4 bases and the J gene end by 5 bases; junction bases not matched to a gene: 15. The length of the CDR3 is 18 residues. Per the germline V gene, CDR1 is ENHRY and CDR2 is SYGVKD. CDR3 loop: CAISVAVASGRGSDEQYF. The DNA for the CDR3 is TGTGCCATCAGTGTCGCCGTGGCTAGCGGGAGGGGTTCGGACGAGCAGTACTTC.

This chain connects TRBV15 to TRBJ1-5; D perhaps matches TRBD1 (5 bases). Germline V gene lookup returns CDR1 LNHNV and CDR2 YYDKDF (reference sequence). The CDR3 is 17 residues long. Trimming cost V 2 bases and J 0 bases, with 14 bases left between them. The chain's CDR3 is CATSRPTGDLSNQPQHF. CDR3 nucleotides: TGTGCCACCAGCAGACCCACGGGGGACCTTAGCAATCAGCCCCAGCATTTT. The full variable domain, rest sourced from reference TRBV15 and TRBJ1-5, is DAMVIQNPRYQVTQFGKPVTLSCSQTLNHNVMYWYQQKSSQAPKLLFHYYDKDFNNEADTPDNFQSRRPNTSFCFLDIRSPGLGDTAMYLCATSRPTGDLSNQPQHFGDGTRLSIL.

The V call is TRBV7-9, the J call TRBJ2-3; 8 positions agree with TRBD2. Germline CDR1 reads SEHNR; CDR2 reads FQNEAQ (reference sequence). V was clipped by 2 bases and J by 2 bases; unmatched bases: 9. The CDR3 consists of 17 residues. CDR3 amino acids: CASSLSEAGGVTDTQYF. CDR3 DNA: TGTGCCAGCAGCTTATCTGAGGCGGGGGGTGTCACAGATACGCAGTATTTT.

This clone was seen once. V usage is TRBV4-2 and J usage is TRBJ2-3, with 8 positions matching TRBD2. V was clipped by 0 bases and J by 6 bases; unmatched bases: 14. CDR1 LGHNA and CDR2 YNFKEQ come from the germline V gene. The CDR3 sequence is 18 residues long. The CDR3 nucleotides read TGTGCCAGCAGCCAAGATCCCCTCCCTAGCGGGCAAGGCGATACGCAGTATTTT. Translation: CASSQDPLPSGQGDTQYF.

The CDR3 sequence: CASSPWGGWYGYTF. CDR3 coding DNA: TGTGCCAGCAGCCCCTGGGGGGGGTGGTATGGCTACACCTTC. The rearrangement joins TRBV9 to TRBJ1-2; D may be TRBD1 (5 bases). The CDR3 loop spans 14 amino acids. Germline V gene sequence: CDR1 SGDLS, CDR2 YYNGEE. The V end was cut by 4 bases, the J end by 5 bases, with 15 bases between.

The V gene is TRBV11-2, the J gene TRBJ2-1; 9 bases are shared with TRBD2. Germline V lookup: CDR1 SGHAT, CDR2 FQNNGV. V was pared by 8 bases and J by 7 bases, with 9 bases of the junction left unmatched. This CDR3 contains 14 residues. The CDR3 nucleotides are TGTGCCAGCGGGGGCGGGAGGGCCTCGAATGAGCAGTTCTTC. Its translation: CASGGGRASNEQFF.

The rearrangement uses TRBV5-1 and TRBJ2-1; 11 bases align to TRBD2. The trim removed 0 bases at V and 7 bases at J, leaving 9 bases unmatched. Germline V gene data show CDR1 as SGHRS and CDR2 as YFSETQ. The CDR3 spans 17 residues. The DNA for the CDR3 is TGCGCCAGCAGCTTGGGGTCACTAGCGGGAGACTCAAATGAGCAGTTCTTC. Translating it yields CASSLGSLAGDSNEQFF.

As DNA, the CDR3 is TGTGCCAGCAGTGTCGGGACAGGCTACGAGCAGTACTTC. As protein: CASSVGTGYEQYF. The chain carries TRBV25-1 and TRBJ2-7; 8 bases match TRBD1. The CDR3 is made up of 13 amino acids. Germline CDR1 MGHDK, CDR2 SYGVNS. J was trimmed by 3 bases and V by 4 bases; bases with no gene match: 2.

This chain connects TRBV19 to TRBJ2-3; D may be TRBD2 (6 bases). V dropped 5 bases and J dropped 8 bases, with 17 bases sitting between them. The germline V gene has CDR1 LNHDA and CDR2 SQIVND (reference sequence). The CDR3 totals 14 residues. For the CDR3, the DNA is TGTGCCAGTAGTCCCGGACTAATTGTTCCTACGCAGTATTTT. Protein sequence: CASSPGLIVPTQYF.

The gene calls are TRBV10-3 and TRBJ2-3, with D possibly being TRBD2 (6 bases). V lost 3 bases and J lost 0, with 10 bases in between. CDR1 ENHRY and CDR2 SYGVKD come from the germline V gene. The CDR3 runs 15 residues. The CDR3 DNA sequence: TGTGCCATCAGTGATGGAGGGTGGAGCACAGATACGCAGTATTTT. This sequence encodes CAISDGGWSTDTQYF.

This chain connects TRBV2 to TRBJ2-3, with D possibly matching TRBD1 (7 bases). Germline lookup yields CDR1 SNHLY and CDR2 FYNNEI. V was shortened by 4 bases and J by 3 bases, with 11 bases between the two germline ends. The CDR3 extends over 14 amino acids. The CDR3 region is CASSVQGRTDTQYF. CDR3 bases: TGTGCCAGCAGTGTACAGGGGAGGACAGATACGCAGTATTTT.

The chain combines TRBV24-1 with TRBJ2-7; a weak D match, TRBD1 (6 bases). The V and J ends lost 0 bases and 7 bases respectively, with 9 bases between them. The CDR3 loop spans 13 amino acids. Germline-derived CDR1 and CDR2 are KGHDR and SFDVKD. This CDR3 reads CATSDLNREEQYF. CDR3 in DNA: TGTGCCACCAGTGATTTGAACAGGGAAGAGCAGTACTTC.

The V and J genes are TRBV4-2 and TRBJ2-3; the D is unclear. The CDR3 sequence is 17 residues long. The germline V and J ends were trimmed by 0 bases and 4 bases, with 17 bases remaining between them. The V gene's germline CDR1 is LGHNA and CDR2 YNFKEQ. The CDR3 region is CASSQDTDGNPPDTQYF. The CDR3 DNA is TGTGCCAGCAGCCAAGATACAGACGGTAACCCCCCAGATACGCAGTATTTT.

The chain links TRBV3-1 (or the pseudogene TRBV3-2) to TRBJ2-7; D call uncertain. V lost 1 base and J lost 4, with 11 bases in between. Germline V gene lookup returns CDR1 LGHDT and CDR2 YNNKEL (reference sequence). The CDR3 totals 14 residues. The CDR3: CASSQALRVYEQYF. The CDR3 DNA reads TGTGCCAGCAGCCAAGCGTTACGGGTATACGAGCAGTACTTC.

V is TRBV20-1 and J is TRBJ1-2; no clear D gene. The V end was cut by 2 bases, the J end by 6 bases, with 7 bases between. The CDR3 spans 11 residues. CDR1 DFQATT and CDR2 SNEGSKA come from the germline V gene (reference sequence). The CDR3, as DNA: TGCAGTGCTAGAACCGGGAATGGCTACACCTTC. It encodes CSARTGNGYTF.

The chain links TRBV5-5 to TRBJ1-2, with a tentative D call TRBD1 (6 bases). The CDR3 contains 15 residues. Germline values: CDR1 SGHKS, CDR2 YYEKEE (reference sequence). V was pared by 3 bases and J by 1 base, with 13 bases between. The CDR3 loop is CASSSTDSRNYGYTF. The CDR3 nucleotides read TGTGCCAGCAGCTCGACGGACAGCCGTAACTATGGCTACACCTTC.

J is TRBJ1-1 and V is TRBV7-2, with D maybe TRBD1 (5 bases). The germline V gene encodes CDR1 SGHTA and CDR2 FQGNSA. V dropped 4 bases and J dropped 6 bases, with 15 bases sitting between them. The CDR3 is 14 residues long. The CDR3 coding sequence is TGTGCCAGCAGCTATACTATTGGGGGGTCTGAAGCTTTCTTT. It encodes CASSYTIGGSEAFF.